This TCR beta chain emerged from a study of T cell responses to AZD1222 COVID-19 vaccine. Study-level findings and limits: After two AZD1222 doses, spike-specific TCR breadth and depth rose versus day 0. After the peak T cell response, and only then, were repertoires sampled. Donor demographics were predominantly white British with a female majority; clonal diversity may be underestimated.

In regard to this clone: No antigen is known for it.

Clones were sequenced by immunoSEQ multiplex PCR, and TCRdb holds only the in-frame ones, with some missing. Of over 100,000 clones listed, roughly 86% are singletons. V was pared by 4 bases and J by 2 bases, with 17 bases between. Per germline, CDR1 MGHRA and CDR2 YSYEKL. This CDR3 is 16 amino acids long. This chain links TRBV4-1 with TRBJ1-1; D might be TRBD1 (5 bases). The clonotype was recovered from an adult who received the MenACWY meningococcal vaccine as a control. The sequencing here drew on peripheral blood, taken 28 days after the second dose of the MenACWY control vaccine. The CDR3 bases are TGCGCCAGCAGCCCAGGCCCCGGCAGGACAAACACTGAAGCTTTCTTT. Protein product: CASSPGPGRTNTEAFF.